These 21 T cell receptor beta chains came from one sample sequenced in a study of cytomegalovirus exposure and HLA in healthy donors. Both 60 Vbeta primers and 13 Jbeta primers went into the PCR. The protocol was immunoSEQ multiplex PCR, while the TCRdb copy is restricted to in-frame clones and leaves out a portion. There are roughly 100,000 clones in the sample; almost 70% occur only once, and 2.5% to 3.5% lies in the top ten. The source material was PBMCs. The receptors originated from a man aged 25 to 45 in good health and CMV-seronegative.

CDR3 sequence reads: CASSSFDRTRPTNEKLFF. DNA for the CDR3: TGTGCCAGCAGCTCCTTTGACAGAACGAGACCAACTAATGAAAAACTGTTTTTT. The J gene is TRBJ1-4, the V gene TRBV11-3, with a tentative D call TRBD1 (5 bases). Germline values: CDR1 SGHNT, CDR2 YENEEA. Trimming removed 4 bases from V and 0 bases from J, with 18 bases in between. This CDR3 is built from 18 residues.

The rearrangement links TRBV5-1 to TRBJ2-5; the D gene is possibly TRBD2 (6 bases). Germline values: CDR1 SGHRS, CDR2 YFSETQ. The V and J ends lost 0 bases and 2 bases respectively, with 11 bases between them. The CDR3 consists of 15 residues. Here the CDR3 reads CASSLGAAGQETQYF. The CDR3 nucleotides read TGCGCCAGCAGCTTGGGGGCTGCGGGGCAAGAGACCCAGTACTTC.

This chain connects TRBV11-2 to TRBJ1-5; 9 nucleotides align to TRBD1. CDR3 size: 13 residues. V lost 5 bases and J lost 6; bases outside the gene matches: 2. Germline CDR1 reads SGHAT; CDR2 reads FQNNGV. This CDR3 is CASSAQGAQPQHF. In nucleotides, the CDR3 is TGTGCCAGCAGCGCACAGGGGGCTCAGCCCCAGCATTTT.

There are a few counts of this clone. This CDR3 is CASSLGLGADTEAFF. The CDR3 DNA is TGTGCCAGCAGTTTGGGGCTTGGGGCGGACACTGAAGCTTTCTTT. This chain connects TRBV28 to TRBJ1-1, with D possibly matching TRBD1 (5 bases). This CDR3 spans 15 amino acids. The germline CDR1 and CDR2 sequences are MDHEN and SYDVKM. V was trimmed by 3 bases and J by 3 bases, leaving 14 bases between them. The full variable domain, its missing parts supplied by reference TRBV28 and TRBJ1-1, is DVKVTQSSRYLVKRTGEKVFLECVQDMDHENMFWYRQDPGLGLRLIYFSYDVKMKEKGDIPEGYSVSREKKERFSLILESASTNQTSMYLCASSLGLGADTEAFFGQGTRLTVV.

The J gene is TRBJ2-3, the V gene TRBV4-3, with TRBD2 identical over 11 bases. The CDR3 sequence is 16 residues long. Germline trimming cut 6 bases from V and 0 bases from J; bases unmatched to any gene: 5. CDR1 LGHNA and CDR2 YSLEER come from the germline V gene. The CDR3 protein is CASSPRTSGSTDTQYF. The CDR3, as DNA: TGCGCCAGCAGTCCCCGGACTAGCGGGAGCACAGATACGCAGTATTTT.

This clone was detected once. The J gene is TRBJ1-5, the V gene TRBV7-9; D call uncertain. The CDR3 consists of 12 residues. Germline V CDR1 and CDR2: SEHNR, FQNEAQ (reference sequence). The germline V and J ends were trimmed by 1 base and 6 bases, with 4 bases remaining between them. CDR3 protein: CASSLGSQPQHF. DNA for the CDR3: TGTGCCAGCAGCTTAGGGAGTCAGCCCCAGCATTTT.

In DNA, the CDR3 is TGTGCCAGCGCCCCCGGGACTAGCGACCAAGAGACCCAGTACTTC. Amino acid sequence: CASAPGTSDQETQYF. This rearrangement joins TRBV9 to TRBJ2-5, with 10 bases fitting TRBD2. Trimming at V came to 7 bases and at J to 0 bases, leaving 6 bases not matched to a gene. The germline gives CDR1 SGDLS, CDR2 YYNGEE. The length of the CDR3 is 15 residues.

This clone was detected a few times. J is TRBJ2-1 and V is TRBV28; possible D gene TRBD2, 5 bases. CDR1 MDHEN and CDR2 SYDVKM come from the germline V gene. CDR3 length: 15 residues. The germline V and J ends were trimmed by 2 bases and 4 bases, with 12 bases remaining between them. DNA for the CDR3: TGTGCCAGCAGTTTAGCGGGTCTGGGGTACAATGAGCAGTTCTTC. Translated: CASSLAGLGYNEQFF.

The V call is TRBV28, the J call TRBJ1-2, with D tentatively TRBD1 (5 bases). Between the trimmed V and J ends, which lost 6 bases and 3 bases, there was a span of 14 bases. Germline assignment: CDR1 MDHEN and CDR2 SYDVKM. This CDR3 contains 14 residues. CDR3 protein: CASRPNTGHYGYTF. In DNA form, the CDR3 reads TGTGCCAGCAGGCCAAACACAGGACACTATGGCTACACCTTC.

This chain links TRBV5-6 with TRBJ2-4; D gene uncertain. The V gene lost 1 base and the J gene lost 0 bases, with 5 bases spanning the gap. This CDR3 spans 14 amino acids. The V gene's germline CDR1 is SGHDT and CDR2 YYEEEE. The chain's CDR3 is CASSLSLAKNIQYF. In DNA, the CDR3 is TGTGCCAGCAGCTTGAGCCTAGCCAAAAACATTCAGTACTTC.

The rearrangement links TRBV29-1 to TRBJ1-2, with 7 bases fitting TRBD1. The V gene end was trimmed by 1 base and the J gene end by 7 bases; junction bases not matched to a gene: 6. From germline, CDR1 is SQVTM and CDR2 ANQGSEA. The length of the CDR3 is 13 residues. The CDR3 region is CSVEAQGWSGYTF. CDR3 nucleotide sequence: TGCAGCGTTGAAGCACAGGGGTGGTCTGGCTACACCTTC. Supplemented by reference TRBV29-1 and TRBJ1-2, the full variable domain reads SAVISQKPSRDICQRGTSLTIQCQVDSQVTMMFWYRQQPGQSLTLIATANQGSEATYESGFVIDKFPISRPNLTFSTLTVSNMSPEDSSIYLCSVEAQGWSGYTFGSGTRLTVV.

V usage is TRBV7-2 and J usage is TRBJ2-7, with TRBD1 matching over 7 bases. The CDR3 sequence is 13 residues long. Trimming took 0 bases from V and 6 from J; bases not matched to a gene: 2. Germline loops: CDR1 SGHTA, CDR2 FQGNSA. The chain's CDR3 is CASSLATGTEQYF. The CDR3 bases are TGTGCCAGCAGCTTAGCGACAGGGACCGAGCAGTACTTC.

The J gene is TRBJ1-1, the V gene TRBV9, with TRBD1 as a possible D gene (6 bases). The germline V gene has CDR1 SGDLS and CDR2 YYNGEE. CDR3 length: 15 residues. The V gene lost 0 bases and the J gene lost 4 bases, with 13 bases spanning the gap. The CDR3 nucleotides are TGTGCCAGCAGCGTAGTTTCATCAGGGGTCACTGAAGCTTTCTTT. It translates to CASSVVSSGVTEAFF.

The rearrangement links TRBV6-1 to TRBJ1-1; TRBD1 matches at 7 bases. J was trimmed by 9 bases and V by 6 bases; bases with no gene match: 16. CDR3 length: 15 residues. Germline assignment: CDR1 MNHNS and CDR2 SASEGT. CDR3 residues: CASSDTGQSLLKAFF. As DNA, the CDR3 is TGTGCCAGCAGCGACACGGGACAGTCACTTTTGAAAGCTTTCTTT.

V gene TRBV11-2 combines with J gene TRBJ1-1, with no clear D. V was cut by 0 bases and J by 0 bases, with 11 bases left in between. The CDR3 covers 16 residues. Per the germline V gene, CDR1 is SGHAT and CDR2 is FQNNGV. Here the CDR3 reads CASSLDSSSLNTEAFF. The CDR3 region has the DNA TGTGCCAGCAGCTTAGACAGTTCGTCACTGAACACTGAAGCTTTCTTT.

The gene calls are TRBV9 and TRBJ1-1; TRBD1 matches at 9 bases. Germline trimming cut 5 bases from V and 2 bases from J; bases unmatched to any gene: 4. CDR1 and CDR2 (germline): SGDLS, YYNGEE. The CDR3 spans 14 residues. The CDR3 sequence: CASSGTGHNTEAFF. The CDR3 nucleotides read TGTGCCAGCAGTGGGACAGGGCACAACACTGAAGCTTTCTTT.

The chain combines TRBV30 with TRBJ1-1; possibly TRBD1 for D (5 bases). CDR3 length equals 14 residues. Germline V gives CDR1 GTSNPN, CDR2 SVGIG (reference sequence). Trimming shortened V by 4 bases and J by 6 bases, and 18 bases separated the two germline ends. CDR3 in amino acids: CAWTPSWGGSEAFF. In DNA form, the CDR3 reads TGTGCCTGGACCCCGTCCTGGGGGGGATCTGAAGCTTTCTTT. The entire variable domain, with the rest obtained from reference TRBV30 and TRBJ1-1, is as follows: SQTIHQWPATLVQPVGSPLSLECTVEGTSNPNLYWYRQAAGRGLQLLFYSVGIGQISSEVPQNLSASRPQDRQFILSSKKLLLSDSGFYLCAWTPSWGGSEAFFGQGTRLTVV.

The chain combines TRBV18 with TRBJ1-2; D uncertain. Germline values: CDR1 KGHSH, CDR2 LQKENI. The CDR3 spans 13 residues. Trimming shortened V by 5 bases and J by 2 bases, and 9 bases separated the two germline ends. CDR3 protein: CASSAAENYGYTF. The CDR3 coding sequence is TGTGCCAGCTCAGCGGCAGAGAACTATGGCTACACCTTC.

This clone was found a few times. This sequence joins TRBV5-1 and TRBJ2-1; D unresolved. Germline V gene data show CDR1 as SGHRS and CDR2 as YFSETQ. This CDR3 is built from 12 residues. Trimming removed 4 bases from V and 3 bases from J, with 5 bases in between. CDR3 loop: CASSTNYNEQFF. The CDR3 nucleotides are TGCGCCAGCAGCACAAACTACAATGAGCAGTTCTTC.

This rearrangement joins TRBV6-6 to TRBJ1-1, with D perhaps TRBD1 (6 bases). The germline gives CDR1 MNHNY, CDR2 SVGAGI (reference sequence). The CDR3 totals 16 residues. The V end lost 5 bases, the J end lost 0 bases, and 16 bases lay between the germline ends. The DNA of the CDR3 is TGTGCCAGCAGTCCCCGAACGGACAGCCTGAACACTGAAGCTTTCTTT. Its protein is CASSPRTDSLNTEAFF.

The rearrangement links TRBV4-3 to TRBJ2-3; 11 positions match TRBD1. The CDR3 extends over 16 amino acids. Trimming cost V 0 bases and J 4 bases; bases outside gene matches: 3. Germline V CDR1 and CDR2: LGHNA, YSLEER. The CDR3 is CASSQEPGQGADTQYF. For the CDR3, the DNA is TGCGCCAGCAGCCAAGAGCCGGGACAGGGGGCAGATACGCAGTATTTT.